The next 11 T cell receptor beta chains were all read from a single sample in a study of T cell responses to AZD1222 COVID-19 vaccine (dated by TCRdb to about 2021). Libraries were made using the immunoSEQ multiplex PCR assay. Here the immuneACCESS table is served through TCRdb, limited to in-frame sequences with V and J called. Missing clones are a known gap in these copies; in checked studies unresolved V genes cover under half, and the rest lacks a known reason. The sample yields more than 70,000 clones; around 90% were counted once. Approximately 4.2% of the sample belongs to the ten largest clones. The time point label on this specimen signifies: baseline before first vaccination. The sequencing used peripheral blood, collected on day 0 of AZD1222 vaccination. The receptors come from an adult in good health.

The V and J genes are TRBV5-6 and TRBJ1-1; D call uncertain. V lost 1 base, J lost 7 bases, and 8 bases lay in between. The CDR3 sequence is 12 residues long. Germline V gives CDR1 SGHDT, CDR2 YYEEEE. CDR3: CASSLRSYEAFF. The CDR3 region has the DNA TGTGCCAGCAGCTTGCGCAGTTATGAAGCTTTCTTT.

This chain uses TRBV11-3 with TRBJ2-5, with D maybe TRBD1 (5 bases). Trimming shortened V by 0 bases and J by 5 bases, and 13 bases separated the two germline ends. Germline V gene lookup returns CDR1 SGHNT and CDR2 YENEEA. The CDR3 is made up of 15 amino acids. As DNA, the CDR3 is TGTGCCAGCAGCTTAGAAGGACACGCGAGGGAGACCCAGTACTTC. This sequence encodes CASSLEGHARETQYF.

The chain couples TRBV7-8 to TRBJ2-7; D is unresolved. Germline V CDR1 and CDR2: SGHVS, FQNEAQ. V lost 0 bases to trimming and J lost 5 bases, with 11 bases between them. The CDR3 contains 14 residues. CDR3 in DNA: TGTGCCAGCAGCTTAGCCGACGTATACAACGAGCAGTACTTC. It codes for CASSLADVYNEQYF.

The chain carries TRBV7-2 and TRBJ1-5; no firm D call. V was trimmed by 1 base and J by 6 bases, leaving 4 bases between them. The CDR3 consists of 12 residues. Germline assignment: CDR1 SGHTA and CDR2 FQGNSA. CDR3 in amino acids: CASSLEGQPQHF. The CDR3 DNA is TGTGCCAGCAGCTTAGAGGGTCAGCCCCAGCATTTT.

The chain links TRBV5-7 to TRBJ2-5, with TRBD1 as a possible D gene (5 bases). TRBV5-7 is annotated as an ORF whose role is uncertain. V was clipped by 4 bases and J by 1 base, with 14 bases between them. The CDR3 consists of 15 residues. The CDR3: CASSPLKGAQETQYF. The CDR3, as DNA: TGTGCCAGCAGCCCTCTCAAAGGGGCCCAAGAGACCCAGTACTTC.

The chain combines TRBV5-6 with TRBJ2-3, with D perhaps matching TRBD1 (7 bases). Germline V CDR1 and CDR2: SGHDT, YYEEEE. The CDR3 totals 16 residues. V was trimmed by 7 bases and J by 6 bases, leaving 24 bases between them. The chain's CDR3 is CASGRTGRGQKDTQYF. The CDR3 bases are TGTGCCAGCGGGAGGACAGGACGAGGGCAAAAGGATACGCAGTATTTT. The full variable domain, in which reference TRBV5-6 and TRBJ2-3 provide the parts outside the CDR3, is DAGVTQSPTHLIKTRGQQVTLRCSPKSGHDTVSWYQQALGQGPQFIFQYYEEEERQRGNFPDRFSGHQFPNYSSELNVNALLLGDSALYLCASGRTGRGQKDTQYFGPGTRLTVL.

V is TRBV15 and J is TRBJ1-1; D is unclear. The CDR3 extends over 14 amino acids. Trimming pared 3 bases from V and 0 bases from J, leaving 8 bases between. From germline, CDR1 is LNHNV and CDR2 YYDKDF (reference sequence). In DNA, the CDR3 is TGTGCCACCAGCAGGACCCTCCTGAACACTGAAGCTTTCTTT. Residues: CATSRTLLNTEAFF. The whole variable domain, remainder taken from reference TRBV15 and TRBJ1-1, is DAMVIQNPRYQVTQFGKPVTLSCSQTLNHNVMYWYQQKSSQAPKLLFHYYDKDFNNEADTPDNFQSRRPNTSFCFLDIRSPGLGDTAMYLCATSRTLLNTEAFFGQGTRLTVV.

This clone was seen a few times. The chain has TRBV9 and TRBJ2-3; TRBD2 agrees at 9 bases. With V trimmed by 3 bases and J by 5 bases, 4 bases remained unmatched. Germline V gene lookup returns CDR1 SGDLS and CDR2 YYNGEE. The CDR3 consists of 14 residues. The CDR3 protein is CASSGGLARDTQYF. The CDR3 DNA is TGTGCCAGCAGCGGGGGACTAGCCAGAGATACGCAGTATTTT.

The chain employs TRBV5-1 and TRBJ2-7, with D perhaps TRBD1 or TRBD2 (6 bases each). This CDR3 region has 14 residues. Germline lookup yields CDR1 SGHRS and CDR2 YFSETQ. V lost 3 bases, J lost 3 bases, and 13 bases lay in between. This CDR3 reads CASSSGEGGYEQYF. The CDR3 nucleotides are TGCGCCAGCAGCTCCGGTGAGGGGGGCTACGAGCAGTACTTC. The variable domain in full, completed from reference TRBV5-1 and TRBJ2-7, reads KAGVTQTPRYLIKTRGQQVTLSCSPISGHRSVSWYQQTPGQGLQFLFEYFSETQRNKGNFPGRFSGRQFSNSRSEMNVSTLELGDSALYLCASSSGEGGYEQYFGPGTRLTVT.

The CDR3 protein is CASSPEGQDGETQYF. DNA of the CDR3: TGTGCCAGCAGCCCAGAGGGACAGGACGGAGAGACCCAGTACTTC. This chain joins TRBV7-3 and TRBJ2-5, with TRBD1 matching 8 bases. In germline, CDR1 is SGHTA, CDR2 FQGTGA. CDR3 size: 15 residues. The V segment lost 5 bases and the J segment 4 bases; nucleotides outside the gene matches: 9.

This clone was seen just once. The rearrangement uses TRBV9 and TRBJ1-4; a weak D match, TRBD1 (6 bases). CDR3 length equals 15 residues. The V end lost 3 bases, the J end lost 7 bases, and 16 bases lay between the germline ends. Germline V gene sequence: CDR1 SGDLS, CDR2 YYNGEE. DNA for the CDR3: TGTGCCAGCAGCGCCCGGGGGGCTCTGGCTGAAAAACTGTTTTTT. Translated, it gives CASSARGALAEKLFF. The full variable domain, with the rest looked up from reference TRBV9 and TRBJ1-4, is DSGVTQTPKHLITATGQRVTLRCSPRSGDLSVYWYQQSLDQGLQFLIQYYNGEERAKGNILERFSAQQFPDLHSELNLSSLELGDSALYFCASSARGALAEKLFFGSGTQLSVL.